This T cell receptor beta chain was observed in a study of cytomegalovirus exposure and HLA in healthy donors. Study observations and caveats: About 87% or about 30% of the time was how often most TCR beta V segments were productive, according to an earlier analysis. Immune exposure was documented only through CMV serostatus. TRBV6-2, TRBV6-3 and some other V segments were unresolvable in 87-base-pair reads. Diagnosis of cytomegalovirus status made by the classifier reportedly showed high specificity and sensitivity.

In regard to this clone: Its matching antigen is unknown.

V trimming: 2 bases; J trimming: 6 bases; junction bases outside the gene matches: 10. The CDR3 runs to 16 residues. Germline V gene data show CDR1 as GTSNPN and CDR2 as SVGIG (reference sequence). 13 Jbeta primers and 60 Vbeta primers were used for the PCR. Produced via immunoSEQ multiplex PCR; TCRdb's table is partial and in-frame only. The sample includes around 190,000 clones, about 77% of them seen just once. The sample comprised PBMCs. V usage is TRBV30 and J usage is TRBJ1-6; the match to TRBD1 covers 7 bases. The origin of this receptor is a woman aged 30 to 39 in good health and CMV-seronegative. In DNA form, the CDR3 reads TGTGCCTGGAGTATAGGGCCCGGGACAGCTAATTCACCCCTCCACTTT. This encodes CAWSIGPGTANSPLHF.